Sequencing of this T cell receptor (beta chain) was carried out in a study of blood T cell repertoires in COVID-19. Whole-study context: COVID-19 samples collected from the United States, Italy and Spain covered acute and convalescent phases.

Assay: immunoSEQ multiplex PCR; the TCRdb copy retains only in-frame clones and omits some. This table holds fewer than 350,000 clones, around 90% found once. Germline values: CDR1 SGHVS, CDR2 FQNEAQ. CDR3 size: 18 residues. Trimming stripped 4 bases from V and 0 bases from J, with 19 bases between. Allocation to cohorts depended on clinical history reported by the participants. The sample consisted of PBMCs or T cells enriched from blood (not recorded which). The J gene is TRBJ1-5, the V gene TRBV7-8; a possible D gene is TRBD1 (6 bases). The TCR was taken from a woman in her twenties or thirties with acute COVID-19. The CDR3 nucleotides read TGTGCCAGCAGCTGGCCACCAACAGGGTACAATAGCAATCAGCCCCAGCATTTT. Amino acid sequence: CASSWPPTGYNSNQPQHF.